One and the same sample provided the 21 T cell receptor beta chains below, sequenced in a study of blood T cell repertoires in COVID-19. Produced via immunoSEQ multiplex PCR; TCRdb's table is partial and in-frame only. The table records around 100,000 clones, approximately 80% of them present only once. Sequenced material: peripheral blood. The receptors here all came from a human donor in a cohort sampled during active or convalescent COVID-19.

CDR3 loop: CASSIKPSKWQPQHF. The CDR3 nucleotides are TGTGCCAGTAGTATAAAACCCTCTAAATGGCAGCCCCAGCATTTT. The chain recombines TRBV19 with TRBJ1-5; D gene uncertain. Germline V lookup: CDR1 LNHDA, CDR2 SQIVND (reference sequence). V was clipped by 2 bases and J by 7 bases, with 15 bases between them. The CDR3 has 15 residues.

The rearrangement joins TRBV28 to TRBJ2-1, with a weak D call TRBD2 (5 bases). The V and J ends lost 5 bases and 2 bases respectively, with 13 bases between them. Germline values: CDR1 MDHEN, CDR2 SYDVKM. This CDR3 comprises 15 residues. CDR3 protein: CASSMDLAAYNEQFF. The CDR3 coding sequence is TGTGCCAGCAGTATGGACTTAGCTGCCTACAATGAGCAGTTCTTC.

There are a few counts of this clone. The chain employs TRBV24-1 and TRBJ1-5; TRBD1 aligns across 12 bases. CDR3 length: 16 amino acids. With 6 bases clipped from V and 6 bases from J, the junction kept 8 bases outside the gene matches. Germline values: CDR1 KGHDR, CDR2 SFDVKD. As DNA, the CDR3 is TGTGCCACCAGTTCCACCGGGACAGGGGGCCTTCAGCCCCAGCATTTT. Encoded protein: CATSSTGTGGLQPQHF.

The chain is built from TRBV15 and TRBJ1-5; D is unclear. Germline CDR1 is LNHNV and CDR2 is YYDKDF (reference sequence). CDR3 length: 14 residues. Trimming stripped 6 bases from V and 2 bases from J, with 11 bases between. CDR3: CATSLTVGNQPQHF. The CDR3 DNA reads TGTGCCACCAGTCTAACGGTTGGCAATCAGCCCCAGCATTTT.

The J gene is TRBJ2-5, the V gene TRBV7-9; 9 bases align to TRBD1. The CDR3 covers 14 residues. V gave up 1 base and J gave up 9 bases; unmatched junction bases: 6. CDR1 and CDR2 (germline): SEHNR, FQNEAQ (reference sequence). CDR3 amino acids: CASSLEQGAIPQYF. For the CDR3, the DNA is TGTGCCAGCAGCTTAGAACAGGGGGCCATCCCCCAGTACTTC.

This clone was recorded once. DNA of the CDR3: TGTGCCAGCAGCCCCATTGGAGGCGGGGCTGAAGCTTTCTTT. This translates into CASSPIGGGAEAFF. The chain recombines TRBV7-9 with TRBJ1-1; D gene uncertain. With 5 bases removed from V and 6 bases from J, the gap between germline ends came to 16 bases. In germline, CDR1 is SEHNR, CDR2 FQNEAQ (reference sequence). This CDR3 region has 14 residues.

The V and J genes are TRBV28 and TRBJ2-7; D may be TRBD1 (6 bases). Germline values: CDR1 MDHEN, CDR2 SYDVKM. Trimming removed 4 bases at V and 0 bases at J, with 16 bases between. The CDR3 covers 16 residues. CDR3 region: CASSWMSDRSSYEQYF. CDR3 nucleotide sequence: TGTGCCAGCAGTTGGATGTCAGACAGGTCCTCCTACGAGCAGTACTTC.

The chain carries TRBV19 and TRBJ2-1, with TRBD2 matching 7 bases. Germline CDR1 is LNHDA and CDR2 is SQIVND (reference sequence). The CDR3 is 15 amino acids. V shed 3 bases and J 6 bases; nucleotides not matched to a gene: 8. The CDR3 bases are TGTGCCAGTAGTATGTGGCCCGGGACTATCAATGAGCAGTTCTTC. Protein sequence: CASSMWPGTINEQFF.

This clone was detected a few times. The CDR3 protein is CASSLGASQAGETQYF. CDR3 sequence (DNA): TGTGCCAGCAGCTTAGGGGCTAGCCAGGCCGGAGAGACCCAGTACTTC. The rearrangement uses TRBV11-2 and TRBJ2-5; D may be TRBD2 (5 bases). The CDR3 has 16 residues. Germline V CDR1 and CDR2: SGHAT, FQNNGV. Trimming pared 1 base from V and 4 bases from J, leaving 16 bases between.

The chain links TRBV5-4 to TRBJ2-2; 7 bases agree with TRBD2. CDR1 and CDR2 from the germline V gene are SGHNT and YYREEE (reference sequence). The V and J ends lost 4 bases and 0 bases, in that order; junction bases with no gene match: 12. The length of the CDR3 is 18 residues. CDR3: CASSRGGQSLANTGELFF. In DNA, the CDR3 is TGTGCCAGCAGCCGGGGAGGGCAGAGCTTAGCGAACACCGGGGAGCTGTTTTTT.

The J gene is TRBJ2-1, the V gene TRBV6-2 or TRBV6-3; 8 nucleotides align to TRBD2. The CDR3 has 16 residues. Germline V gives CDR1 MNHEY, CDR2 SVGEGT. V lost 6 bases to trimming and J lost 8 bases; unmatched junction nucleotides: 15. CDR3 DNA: TGTGCCAGCAGCCATTCGCGGGGGGCCCTACAAGATGAGCAGTTCTTC. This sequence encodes CASSHSRGALQDEQFF.

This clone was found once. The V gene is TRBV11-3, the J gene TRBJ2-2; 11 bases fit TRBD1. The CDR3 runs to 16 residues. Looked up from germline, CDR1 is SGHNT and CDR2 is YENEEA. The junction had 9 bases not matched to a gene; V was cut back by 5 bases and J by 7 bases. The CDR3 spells CASSLGQGASVGELFF. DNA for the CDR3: TGTGCCAGCAGCCTCGGACAGGGGGCATCGGTCGGGGAGCTGTTTTTT.

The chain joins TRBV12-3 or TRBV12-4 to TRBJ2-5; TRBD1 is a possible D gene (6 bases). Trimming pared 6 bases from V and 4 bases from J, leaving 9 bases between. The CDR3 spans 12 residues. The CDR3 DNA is TGTGCCAGCAGGCCCAGGGGAGAGACCCAGTACTTC. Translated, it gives CASRPRGETQYF.

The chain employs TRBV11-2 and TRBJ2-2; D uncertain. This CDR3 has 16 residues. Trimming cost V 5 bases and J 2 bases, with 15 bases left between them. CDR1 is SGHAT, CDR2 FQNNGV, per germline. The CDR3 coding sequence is TGTGCCAGCAGCGGCTTGGAGAGGATTAACACCGGGGAGCTGTTTTTT. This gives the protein CASSGLERINTGELFF.

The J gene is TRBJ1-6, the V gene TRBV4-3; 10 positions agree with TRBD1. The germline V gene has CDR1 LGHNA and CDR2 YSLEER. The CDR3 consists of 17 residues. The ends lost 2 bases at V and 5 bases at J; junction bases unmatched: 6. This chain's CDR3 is CASSQQAGTGDNSPLHF. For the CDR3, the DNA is TGCGCCAGCAGCCAACAAGCCGGGACAGGGGATAATTCACCCCTCCACTTT.

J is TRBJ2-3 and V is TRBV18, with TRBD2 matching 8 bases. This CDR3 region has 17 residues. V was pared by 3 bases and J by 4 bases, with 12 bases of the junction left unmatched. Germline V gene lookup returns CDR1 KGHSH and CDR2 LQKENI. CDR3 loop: CASSPNLGVSGADTQYF. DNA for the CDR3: TGTGCCAGCTCACCGAACCTTGGAGTTAGCGGGGCAGATACGCAGTATTTT. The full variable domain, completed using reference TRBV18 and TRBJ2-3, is NAGVMQNPRHLVRRRGQEARLRCSPMKGHSHVYWYRQLPEEGLKFMVYLQKENIIDESGMPKERFSAEFPKEGPSILRIQQVVRGDSAAYFCASSPNLGVSGADTQYFGPGTRLTVL.

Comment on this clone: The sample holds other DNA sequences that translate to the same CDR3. The CDR3 sequence is CASSPGQGAYEQYF. The CDR3 DNA follows: TGTGCCAGCTCACCCGGACAGGGGGCTTACGAGCAGTACTTC. The chain has TRBV18 and TRBJ2-7, with 11 bases identical to TRBD1. CDR3 length equals 14 residues. Germline CDR1 is KGHSH and CDR2 is LQKENI. J was trimmed by 4 bases and V by 3 bases; bases with no gene match: 2. The full variable domain, completed using reference TRBV18 and TRBJ2-7, is NAGVMQNPRHLVRRRGQEARLRCSPMKGHSHVYWYRQLPEEGLKFMVYLQKENIIDESGMPKERFSAEFPKEGPSILRIQQVVRGDSAAYFCASSPGQGAYEQYFGPGTRLTVT.

The CDR3 sequence is CASSLSLTGAYEQYF. CDR3 DNA: TGTGCCAGCAGCTTGTCACTGACAGGAGCCTACGAGCAGTACTTC. This chain connects TRBV5-5 to TRBJ2-7, with D tentatively TRBD1 (6 bases). V was clipped by 1 base and J by 2 bases, with 13 bases between them. CDR1 is SGHKS, CDR2 YYEKEE, per germline (reference sequence). This CDR3 has 15 residues.

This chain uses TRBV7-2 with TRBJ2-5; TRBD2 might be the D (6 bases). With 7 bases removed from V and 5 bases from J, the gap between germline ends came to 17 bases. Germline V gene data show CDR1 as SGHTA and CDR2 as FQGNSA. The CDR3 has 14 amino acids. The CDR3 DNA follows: TGTGCCAGCATGCGAGGCGGGGCAGGGGAGACCCAGTACTTC. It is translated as CASMRGGAGETQYF.

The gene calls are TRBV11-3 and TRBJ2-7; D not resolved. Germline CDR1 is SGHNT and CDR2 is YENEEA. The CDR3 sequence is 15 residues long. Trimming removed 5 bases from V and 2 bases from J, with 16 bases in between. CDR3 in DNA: TGTGCCAGCAGCCAAAAAGCGACCGAACCCTACGAGCAGTACTTC. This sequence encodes CASSQKATEPYEQYF.

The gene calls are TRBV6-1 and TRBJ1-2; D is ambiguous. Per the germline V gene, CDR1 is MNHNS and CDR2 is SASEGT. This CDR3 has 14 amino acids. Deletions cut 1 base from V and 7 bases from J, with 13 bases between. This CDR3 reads CASSEVFGTLGYTF. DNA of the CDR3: TGTGCCAGCAGTGAAGTCTTCGGTACGCTTGGCTACACCTTC.